This T cell receptor beta chain emerged from a study of cytomegalovirus exposure and HLA in healthy donors. General study points: As immune exposure information, only CMV serostatus was available.

To note about this clone: Its specificity is unknown.

Primers: 60 Vbeta forward and 13 Jbeta reverse. Some clones are missing from TCRdb's copy, which holds only in-frame ones; the method was immunoSEQ multiplex PCR. The table lists over 150,000 clones, about four fifths of them singletons. In germline, CDR1 is SGHNT, CDR2 YYREEE (reference sequence). This CDR3 has 15 residues. J lost 2 bases, V lost 4 bases, and 8 bases had no gene match. The sequencing sample was made of PBMCs. This sequence joins TRBV5-4 and TRBJ2-5, with TRBD2 identical over 7 bases. The origin of this receptor is a man younger than 35 in good health and CMV-seronegative. CDR3 DNA: TGTGCCAGCAGCCTGGGGCTAGCGGCGCAAGAGACCCAGTACTTC. Protein sequence: CASSLGLAAQETQYF.